The 21 T cell receptor beta chains listed next were all sequenced from one sample in a study of T cell repertoires in cytomegalovirus infection (dated by TCRdb to the late 2010s). In light of the paper, this sample's treatment or condition label describes: in vitro stimulation with specific CMV peptide epitopes to enrich CMV-specific T cells. Sequencing was performed on an Illumina HiSeq 1500. Using fastp at Q25 and MiXCR, TCRdb reprocessed the public reads and kept productive beta chains. One record per CDR3 amino acid sequence lists the most common genes and DNA. The sample table records 600,000 to 700,000 distinct CDR3 sequences; around 35% of these occur just once. Of the sample, about 20% is held by the ten largest clones. For these TCRs, the target antigens are not known. The sample consisted of cultured PBMCs, taken from culture after CMV antigen stimulation. Receptor source: a human donor in good health (CMV status not recorded). Some clones in this sample may be carry-over from other donors' samples.

The chain links TRBV27 to TRBJ1-5, with D perhaps matching TRBD1 (6 bases). Trimming left V 0 bases short and J 3 bases short, with 9 bases between. From germline, CDR1 is MNHEY and CDR2 SMNVEV (reference sequence). The CDR3 extends over 15 amino acids. CDR3 region: CASSLSRQVNQPQHF. The CDR3 DNA reads TGTGCCAGCAGTTTATCCAGACAGGTCAATCAGCCCCAGCATTTT.

V usage is TRBV5-4 and J usage is TRBJ2-6; 7 nucleotides align to TRBD1. Germline values: CDR1 SGHNT, CDR2 YYREEE (reference sequence). V was clipped by 8 bases and J by 0 bases; unmatched bases: 11. This CDR3 is built from 17 residues. In DNA, the CDR3 is TGTGCCAGTAAATCCGGGACAGACTACTCTGGGGCCAACGTCCTGACTTTC. Its translation: CASKSGTDYSGANVLTF. Supplemented by reference TRBV5-4 and TRBJ2-6, the full variable domain reads ETGVTQSPTHLIKTRGQQVTLRCSSQSGHNTVSWYQQALGQGPQFIFQYYREEENGRGNFPPRFSGLQFPNYSSELNVNALELDDSALYLCASKSGTDYSGANVLTFGAGSRLTVL.

This rearrangement joins TRBV7-6 to TRBJ2-5, with a possible D match to TRBD1 (5 bases). V was pared by 4 bases and J by 4 bases, with 10 bases between. Germline CDR1 SGHVS, CDR2 FNYEAQ. This CDR3 comprises 13 residues. The CDR3 DNA sequence: TGTGCCAGCAGCTCCAGGGTACCAGAGACCCAGTACTTC. The encoded protein is CASSSRVPETQYF.

The CDR3 spells CASNLDSGQVYEQYF. The CDR3 DNA follows: TGTGCCAGCAACCTAGATTCGGGACAGGTCTACGAGCAGTACTTC. This chain connects TRBV5-5 to TRBJ2-7; TRBD1 matches 8 bases. The CDR3 has 15 residues. The trim removed 6 bases at V and 3 bases at J, leaving 11 bases unmatched. Germline CDR1 reads SGHKS; CDR2 reads YYEKEE (reference sequence).

This chain joins TRBV11-2 and TRBJ2-5, with 8 bases aligning to TRBD2. Germline values: CDR1 SGHAT, CDR2 FQNNGV. This CDR3 region has 16 residues. The V gene end was trimmed by 8 bases and the J gene end by 5 bases; junction bases not matched to a gene: 16. CDR3 DNA sequence: TGTGCCAGCCAAGGCACTAGCGGACCTCTTGGGGAGACCCAGTACTTC. Encoded protein: CASQGTSGPLGETQYF.

This clonotype was detected a few times. V gene TRBV10-3 combines with J gene TRBJ2-5; D ambiguous. The CDR3 covers 12 residues. V gave up 4 bases and J gave up 5 bases, with 8 bases separating them. Germline V CDR1 and CDR2: ENHRY, SYGVKD. The CDR3 DNA is TGTGCCATCAGTGTTGACGAGGAGACCCAGTACTTC. It encodes CAISVDEETQYF.

At least ten counts were recorded for this clonotype. V usage is TRBV7-2 and J usage is TRBJ1-5; TRBD1 matches 9 bases. The CDR3 totals 17 residues. Germline lookup yields CDR1 SGHTA and CDR2 FQGNSA. Trimming took 4 bases from V and 3 from J; bases not matched to a gene: 10. In nucleotides, the CDR3 is TGTGCCAGCAGCTACGTCCCGGGACAGGGATCCAATCAGCCCCAGCATTTT. Translation: CASSYVPGQGSNQPQHF.

V usage is TRBV19 and J usage is TRBJ1-2; D possibly corresponds to TRBD1 (5 bases). CDR3 size: 14 residues. V was clipped by 5 bases and J by 7 bases, with 17 bases between them. Per germline, CDR1 LNHDA and CDR2 SQIVND (reference sequence). The CDR3 loop is CASSWYRRFGGYTF. The DNA of the CDR3 is TGTGCCAGTAGTTGGTACAGGCGGTTTGGTGGCTACACCTTC. Full variable domain (outside the CDR3, taken from reference TRBV19 and TRBJ1-2): DGGITQSPKYLFRKEGQNVTLSCEQNLNHDAMYWYRQDPGQGLRLIYYSQIVNDFQKGDIAEGYSVSREKKESFPLTVTSAQKNPTAFYLCASSWYRRFGGYTFGSGTRLTVV.

This clonotype was detected many times. The rearrangement joins TRBV7-2 to TRBJ2-5; 9 nucleotides match TRBD2. The germline V gene encodes CDR1 SGHTA and CDR2 FQGNSA. There are 20 residues in the CDR3. V trimming: 5 bases; J trimming: 4 bases; junction bases outside the gene matches: 23. The CDR3: CASSAFRRGGLSGLGETQYF. CDR3 DNA sequence: TGTGCCAGCAGCGCCTTCCGGCGGGGGGGACTCTCGGGTCTTGGAGAGACCCAGTACTTC.

This clonotype was counted between two and nine times. The rearrangement joins TRBV10-3 to TRBJ2-7, with D tentatively TRBD1 (7 bases). Germline lookup yields CDR1 ENHRY and CDR2 SYGVKD. The CDR3 is made up of 14 amino acids. V lost 5 bases, J lost 3 bases, and 14 bases lay in between. CDR3 sequence reads: CAISTRDRNYEQYF. The DNA of the CDR3 is TGTGCCATCAGTACGCGGGACAGAAACTACGAGCAGTACTTC.

This clonotype occurred a few times. J is TRBJ2-5 and V is TRBV5-1, with D tentatively TRBD1 (6 bases). The V and J ends lost 4 bases and 5 bases respectively, with 21 bases between them. CDR1 is SGHRS and CDR2 is YFSETQ in the germline V gene. This CDR3 spans 16 amino acids. This CDR3 reads CASSPSGHPSAETQYF. In nucleotides, the CDR3 is TGCGCCAGCAGCCCATCGGGACACCCCTCCGCGGAGACCCAGTACTTC.

The CDR3 sequence: CASRSRENSPLHF. For the CDR3, the DNA is TGTGCCAGCAGATCCAGGGAGAATTCACCCCTCCACTTT. The chain is built from TRBV25-1 and TRBJ1-6; D may be TRBD1 (5 bases). Germline-derived CDR1 and CDR2 are MGHDK and SYGVNS. Trimming removed 6 bases from V and 7 bases from J, with 10 bases in between. The length of the CDR3 is 13 residues.

J is TRBJ2-2 and V is TRBV20-1; D gene ambiguous. The length of the CDR3 is 15 residues. V dropped 3 bases and J dropped 5 bases, with 16 bases sitting between them. Looked up from germline, CDR1 is DFQATT and CDR2 is SNEGSKA (reference sequence). The CDR3 DNA follows: TGCAGTGCTAGGCCAGGAGCAGGTAATACCGGGGAGCTGTTTTTT. Translating it yields CSARPGAGNTGELFF.

This clonotype appeared a few times. The chain uses TRBV20-1 and TRBJ2-1, with 9 bases that match TRBD2. The CDR3 extends over 15 amino acids. The germline CDR1 and CDR2 sequences are DFQATT and SNEGSKA (reference sequence). V gave up 7 bases and J gave up 7 bases; unmatched junction bases: 14. CDR3 DNA: TGCAGTGTCCCCTGGCGGGGGGGCGTCCGGAATGAGCAGTTCTTC. It encodes CSVPWRGGVRNEQFF.

This clonotype was recorded a few times. The chain is built from TRBV7-2 and TRBJ2-1; D is ambiguous. The CDR3 contains 13 residues. CDR1 and CDR2 from the germline V gene are SGHTA and FQGNSA. The V and J ends lost 1 base and 8 bases respectively, with 9 bases between them. The CDR3 region is CASSLDLGDEQFF. CDR3 coding DNA: TGTGCCAGCAGCTTAGACTTAGGCGATGAGCAGTTCTTC.

This chain links TRBV20-1 with TRBJ2-1; possibly TRBD2 for D (6 bases). This CDR3 contains 14 residues. The germline V and J ends were trimmed by 6 bases and 10 bases, with 22 bases remaining between them. Germline V gene data show CDR1 as DFQATT and CDR2 as SNEGSKA (reference sequence). In DNA, the CDR3 is TGCAGTGCCCTAAACCGGGGACTCGGCTCGGAGCAGTTCTTC. Translated, it gives CSALNRGLGSEQFF.

A remark on this clonotype: One junction end does not reproduce the germline sequence, and a read error may be involved. The chain joins TRBV12-3 or TRBV12-4 to TRBJ2-7; D not resolved. CDR3 length equals 12 residues. The DNA for the CDR3 is TGTGCCAGCAGTGCCATAACGACCGGAGTTGGGTTC. Translating gives CASSAITTGVGF.

The chain combines TRBV19 with TRBJ2-1, with 9 positions matching TRBD2. Germline trimming cut 3 bases from V and 0 bases from J; bases unmatched to any gene: 6. Germline CDR1 is LNHDA and CDR2 is SQIVND (reference sequence). The CDR3 is made up of 17 amino acids. The CDR3: CASSIGTSRSSYNEQFF. The CDR3 nucleotides read TGTGCCAGTAGTATTGGGACTAGCCGGAGCTCCTACAATGAGCAGTTCTTC.

This CDR3 is CASSPWLTSSTDTQYF. The CDR3 bases are TGTGCCAGCAGCCCGTGGTTAACTTCTAGCACAGATACGCAGTATTTT. V gene TRBV5-6 combines with J gene TRBJ2-3; D is ambiguous. The germline CDR1 and CDR2 sequences are SGHDT and YYEEEE. This CDR3 contains 16 residues. Trimming cost V 4 bases and J 0 bases, with 15 bases left between them.

V usage is TRBV28 and J usage is TRBJ2-7, with no clear D. The CDR3 is 14 residues long. Per the germline V gene, CDR1 is MDHEN and CDR2 is SYDVKM. Deletions cut 5 bases from V and 0 bases from J, with 11 bases between. CDR3 nucleotide sequence: TGTGCCAGCAGTAACCAACAGATCTCCTACGAGCAGTACTTC. This encodes CASSNQQISYEQYF.

In this sample, this clonotype turned up a few times. The chain employs TRBV12-3 or TRBV12-4 and TRBJ2-1, with a weak D call TRBD2 (6 bases). The germline V and J ends were trimmed by 6 bases and 6 bases, with 21 bases remaining between them. The CDR3 is 16 residues long. The CDR3 loop reads CASSRWGLLTFNEQFF. The CDR3 DNA reads TGTGCCAGCAGCCGCTGGGGACTCCTTACTTTCAATGAGCAGTTCTTC.